One and the same sample provided the 22 T cell receptor beta chains below, sequenced in a study of vaccination and CD4 T cells after COVID-19. Sequenced with the Oncomine TCR Beta short-read assay was DNA taken from cultured CD4+ T cells. TCRdb reprocessed the PCR reads with MiXCR, giving one entry per CDR3 protein. The sample has 11,000 or so distinct CDR3 sequences, roughly 55% seen once; the top ten hold approximately 9.4%. No antigen has been identified for these receptors. Specified treatment: 10-day PBMC culture with coronavirus spike peptide pools or control peptides (ViraFEST assay). The sequenced sample was CD4+ T cells from blood, cultured in vitro. Receptors were obtained from a human donor who had recovered from COVID-19.

The gene calls are TRBV7-9 and TRBJ1-6; possibly TRBD1 for D (6 bases). Germline loops: CDR1 SEHNR, CDR2 FQNEAQ (reference sequence). Trimming left V 3 bases short and J 14 bases short, with 14 bases between. The CDR3 spans 13 residues. The CDR3 sequence: CASSLAAGEALHF. CDR3 nucleotides: TGTGCCAGCAGCTTGGCGGCAGGGGAGGCCCTCCACTTT.

This CDR3 reads CATSRVGLVNTGELFF. The CDR3 region has the DNA TGTGCCACCAGCAGGGTCGGACTGGTTAACACCGGGGAGCTGTTTTTT. The chain is built from TRBV15 and TRBJ2-2; D is perhaps TRBD2 (5 bases). The CDR3 covers 16 residues. Trimming cost V 3 bases and J 2 bases, with 13 bases left between them. From germline, CDR1 is LNHNV and CDR2 YYDKDF (reference sequence). The whole variable domain, filled in from reference TRBV15 and TRBJ2-2, reads DAMVIQNPRYQVTQFGKPVTLSCSQTLNHNVMYWYQQKSSQAPKLLFHYYDKDFNNEADTPDNFQSRRPNTSFCFLDIRSPGLGDTAMYLCATSRVGLVNTGELFFGEGSRLTVL.

This clonotype is judged medium-sized. The V gene is TRBV18, the J gene TRBJ1-1; 8 positions agree with TRBD1. Germline values: CDR1 KGHSH, CDR2 LQKENI. This CDR3 has 13 residues. The V and J ends lost 4 bases and 3 bases, in that order; junction bases with no gene match: 1. The CDR3 protein is CASSRGQDTEAFF. In DNA form, the CDR3 reads TGTGCCAGCTCACGGGGACAGGACACTGAAGCTTTCTTT.

In this sample, this clonotype turned up a few times. The rearrangement joins TRBV6-2 or TRBV6-3 to TRBJ1-5; TRBD1 matches 7 bases. Germline V CDR1 and CDR2: MNHEY, SVGEGT. J lost 7 bases, V lost 2 bases, and 17 bases had no gene match. The CDR3 sequence is 18 residues long. CDR3 nucleotide sequence: TGTGCCAGCAGTTACCCAACATCACGTACAGGGGAAGGACAGCCCCAGCATTTT. Protein sequence: CASSYPTSRTGEGQPQHF.

This clonotype is large by share. One end of the junction fails to match germline, which may point to a read error. The chain is built from TRBV20-1 and TRBJ1-5; D uncertain. The CDR3 runs 16 residues. The germline V gene encodes CDR1 DFQATT and CDR2 SNEGSKA (reference sequence). The CDR3 DNA sequence: TGCAGTGCTGGAGAGGGAGGGATACTCAGCAATCAGCCCCAGCATTTT. Protein sequence: CSAGEGGILSNQPQHF.

This clonotype is deemed medium-sized. The chain joins TRBV18 to TRBJ1-5; TRBD1 agrees at 8 bases. The CDR3 is 14 amino acids. Germline trimming cut 3 bases from V and 6 bases from J; bases unmatched to any gene: 4. Germline V gene data show CDR1 as KGHSH and CDR2 as LQKENI. The CDR3 loop reads CASSPTGAVQPQHF. Written as DNA, the CDR3 is TGTGCCAGCTCACCGACAGGGGCCGTTCAGCCCCAGCATTTT.

The V call is TRBV20-1, the J call TRBJ2-1, with 11 positions matching TRBD2. This CDR3 spans 17 amino acids. In germline, CDR1 is DFQATT, CDR2 SNEGSKA (reference sequence). The junction had 10 bases not matched to a gene; V was cut back by 5 bases and J by 1 base. DNA of the CDR3: TGCAGTGCTCCCCGTCTAGCGGGAGGCCGATCCTACAATGAGCAGTTCTTC. Protein sequence: CSAPRLAGGRSYNEQFF.

This clonotype counts as medium-sized. This chain links TRBV6-4 with TRBJ2-3; 7 bases line up with TRBD2. This CDR3 has 13 amino acids. Germline CDR1 and CDR2: MRHNA and SNTAGT. The V and J ends lost 3 bases and 3 bases, in that order; junction bases with no gene match: 0. CDR3 DNA: TGTGCCAGCAGTGAGCGGGAGACAGATACGCAGTATTTT. It encodes CASSERETDTQYF.

V and J are TRBV25-1 and TRBJ2-1; 8 positions agree with TRBD2. The J segment lost 0 bases and the V segment lost 8 bases, leaving 21 bases of the junction unmatched. This CDR3 is built from 20 residues. The V gene's germline CDR1 is MGHDK and CDR2 SYGVNS. The CDR3 protein is CASYVLTMPAGGSSYNEQFF. DNA for the CDR3: TGTGCCAGCTACGTTCTTACAATGCCGGCGGGGGGAAGCTCCTACAATGAGCAGTTCTTC. The full variable domain, in which reference TRBV25-1 and TRBJ2-1 provide the parts outside the CDR3, is EADIYQTPRYLVIGTGKKITLECSQTMGHDKMYWYQQDPGMELHLIHYSYGVNSTEKGDLSSESTVSRIRTEHFPLTLESARPSHTSQYLCASYVLTMPAGGSSYNEQFFGPGTRLTVL.

This chain links TRBV20-1 with TRBJ2-1, with TRBD2 identical over 8 bases. J was trimmed by 0 bases and V by 6 bases; bases with no gene match: 10. The CDR3 length is 16 residues. Per the germline V gene, CDR1 is DFQATT and CDR2 is SNEGSKA (reference sequence). The CDR3 region has the DNA TGCAGTGCAAAACCCCAGACTAGCGCCTCCTACAATGAGCAGTTCTTC. As protein: CSAKPQTSASYNEQFF.

This clonotype was found a few times. V gene TRBV5-1 combines with J gene TRBJ2-3, with D maybe TRBD2 (6 bases). The germline gives CDR1 SGHRS, CDR2 YFSETQ. Between the trimmed V and J ends, which lost 7 bases and 4 bases, there was a span of 13 bases. The CDR3 spans 13 residues. CDR3 sequence: CASRPGSADTQYF. CDR3 DNA: TGCGCCAGCCGGCCCGGGAGCGCAGATACGCAGTATTTT.

The rearrangement links TRBV6-1 to TRBJ2-1; 10 positions match TRBD2. Germline loops: CDR1 MNHNS, CDR2 SASEGT. V was clipped by 5 bases and J by 4 bases; unmatched bases: 5. CDR3 length equals 15 residues. CDR3 residues: CASSPGTSAYNEQFF. The CDR3 bases are TGTGCCAGCAGTCCCGGGACTAGCGCTTACAATGAGCAGTTCTTC.

The chain recombines TRBV20-1 with TRBJ2-3; D remains ambiguous. The V gene's germline CDR1 is DFQATT and CDR2 SNEGSKA (reference sequence). V was shortened by 6 bases and J by 4 bases, with 8 bases between the two germline ends. This CDR3 comprises 11 residues. The CDR3 nucleotides are TGCAGTGCGGAAACATCAGATACGCAGTATTTT. Translated, it gives CSAETSDTQYF.

The J gene is TRBJ2-3, the V gene TRBV5-8; 10 bases agree with TRBD2. Germline-derived CDR1 and CDR2 are SGHTS and YDEGEE. This CDR3 region has 16 residues. V shed 4 bases, J shed 4 bases, and the junction held 9 bases outside the gene matches. CDR3 in DNA: TGTGCCAGCAGCGCGGGGGCTAGCGGGAGTCCAGATACGCAGTATTTT. Protein: CASSAGASGSPDTQYF.

A single count supports this clonotype. The rearrangement joins TRBV6-1 to TRBJ1-2, with D possibly being TRBD1 (6 bases). Germline-derived CDR1 and CDR2 are MNHNS and SASEGT. V was shortened by 4 bases and J by 7 bases, with 16 bases between the two germline ends. The length of the CDR3 is 14 residues. CDR3 nucleotide sequence: TGTGCCAGCAGTGCCATGGACAGAGTACGTGGCTACACCTTC. Protein sequence: CASSAMDRVRGYTF.

The rearrangement links TRBV20-1 to TRBJ1-2; 10 bases line up with TRBD1. This CDR3 is 13 amino acids long. The ends lost 5 bases at V and 6 bases at J; junction bases unmatched: 6. CDR1 DFQATT and CDR2 SNEGSKA come from the germline V gene (reference sequence). Here the CDR3 reads CSAPRQGADGYTF. The CDR3 region has the DNA TGCAGTGCTCCCCGACAGGGGGCTGATGGCTACACCTTC.

This rearrangement joins TRBV2 to TRBJ2-3; TRBD2 matches 12 bases. V shed 5 bases, J shed 4 bases, and the junction held 13 bases outside the gene matches. The length of the CDR3 is 18 residues. Per the germline V gene, CDR1 is SNHLY and CDR2 is FYNNEI. The CDR3 region is CASSHQTSGRPPSDTQYF. The CDR3 DNA reads TGTGCCAGCAGTCATCAGACTAGCGGGAGACCCCCCTCAGATACGCAGTATTTT.

V gene TRBV6-1 combines with J gene TRBJ1-1; 8 bases map to TRBD1. Trimming took 5 bases from V and 3 from J; bases not matched to a gene: 14. This CDR3 has 17 amino acids. Per germline, CDR1 MNHNS and CDR2 SASEGT. CDR3 sequence (DNA): TGTGCCAGCAGTCAACGACTAGTCAGGGGGCTGTACACTGAAGCTTTCTTT. Its translation: CASSQRLVRGLYTEAFF.

This clonotype is judged large. The V call is TRBV19, the J call TRBJ1-1; no definite D call. The V gene lost 6 bases and the J gene lost 5 bases, with 16 bases spanning the gap. The germline gives CDR1 LNHDA, CDR2 SQIVND (reference sequence). This CDR3 is built from 14 residues. The CDR3 loop reads CASSHPYGSTEAFF. The CDR3 DNA reads as TGTGCCAGTAGCCACCCATACGGGAGTACTGAAGCTTTCTTT.

V gene TRBV7-9 combines with J gene TRBJ1-1; D call uncertain. Trimming removed 0 bases at V and 1 base at J, with 15 bases between. Germline V lookup: CDR1 SEHNR, CDR2 FQNEAQ (reference sequence). This CDR3 has 17 amino acids. CDR3 protein: CASSLARWERRNTEAFF. Written as DNA, the CDR3 is TGTGCCAGCAGCTTAGCGCGCTGGGAGCGAAGGAACACTGAAGCTTTCTTT.

The chain links TRBV20-1 to TRBJ1-5; the D gene is possibly TRBD1 (5 bases). Germline V CDR1 and CDR2: DFQATT, SNEGSKA (reference sequence). CDR3 size: 13 residues. Trimming shortened V by 6 bases and J by 3 bases, and 12 bases separated the two germline ends. CDR3 bases: TGCAGTGCCCCGGGACCGAACAATCAGCCCCAGCATTTT. The encoded protein is CSAPGPNNQPQHF.

CDR3 coding DNA: TGTGCCAGCAGCCCCCCCGACTGGGCGGGGAAAGTCAATGAGCAGTTCTTC. Protein sequence: CASSPPDWAGKVNEQFF. The gene calls are TRBV7-9 and TRBJ2-1; a possible D gene is TRBD2 (6 bases). The germline V gene encodes CDR1 SEHNR and CDR2 FQNEAQ (reference sequence). The V and J ends lost 5 bases and 6 bases respectively, with 23 bases between them. CDR3 length equals 17 residues.